This TCR beta chain was profiled in a study of CD8+CD57+ T cells in acquired aplastic anemia (dated by TCRdb to between 2017 and 2018). As for the study more broadly: Extracted DNA from sorted CD4+ and CD8+ cells averaged around 3.4 ug, ranging from roughly 0.19 to 27.4 ug. Mean read counts for healthy donor samples were roughly 10 million for CD4+ cells and 11.0 million for CD8+ cells. The study at large found these results: Between patients and healthy controls, no significant difference in CD8+ Simpson's diversity was found (P=0.060). Roughly 31 CD8+ CDR3 sequences were shared between patients and controls but appeared highly expressed in patients and within their immunodominant clones.

TCR beta VDJ combination and CDR3 sequence profiling used genomic DNA as the template. An Illumina HiSeq 2000 was used for TCR repertoire sequencing. On the authors' methods: Repertoire assessment relied on Simpson's diversity index, CDR3 size and DJ length profiles, and TRBV/TRBJ rearrangement plots. The most abundant DNA sequence in the deep sequencing data was defined as the immunodominant clone. CDR3 amino acid sequences were checked for sharing between subjects and were compared against published repertoires and the VDJdb database. TCRdb trimmed public reads at Q25 via fastp, called clones via MiXCR and kept in-frame beta chains. Here each entry gathers all rows of one CDR3 protein and keeps the most common genes and DNA. TCRdb's processing, not the authors' own work, is the source of the V and J calls. The sample table shows fewer than 250,000 distinct CDR3 sequences, and 50% to 55% are seen once. The ten largest clones take up approximately 15% of the sample.

This clonotype was counted many times. The antigen it binds to is not known. The record has no base qualities; no much larger clone is one base away. In the study, sorted CD4+ and CD8+ blood T cells from patients with severe aplastic anemia and from healthy subjects underwent deep sequencing of TCR repertoires. Ficoll-Paque density gradient centrifugation was used to isolate peripheral blood mononuclear cells. Before DNA extraction, CD4+ and CD8+ T cells were sorted with FACS or magnetic beads. V ends up 4 bases short and J 2 bases short, with an unmatched junction base count of 5. Reading the germline V gene gives CDR1 SGHTA and CDR2 FQGNSA. Including the terminal cysteine and phenylalanine, the CDR3 comprises 15 residues. The CDR3 DNA has 45 bases and is translated from base 1.

Sequenced input: sorted CD4+, CD8+, or CD8+CD57+ T cells (not recorded which) from PBMCs. The rearranged chain carries TRBV7-2 and TRBJ1-2, with 9 central nucleotides matching TRBD1. The receptor was isolated from a human donor in good health, serving as a control. The nucleotides are TGTGCCAGCAGCTGGGGACAGGGCTCAAACTATGGCTACACCTTC. The encoded protein is CASSWGQGSNYGYTF.